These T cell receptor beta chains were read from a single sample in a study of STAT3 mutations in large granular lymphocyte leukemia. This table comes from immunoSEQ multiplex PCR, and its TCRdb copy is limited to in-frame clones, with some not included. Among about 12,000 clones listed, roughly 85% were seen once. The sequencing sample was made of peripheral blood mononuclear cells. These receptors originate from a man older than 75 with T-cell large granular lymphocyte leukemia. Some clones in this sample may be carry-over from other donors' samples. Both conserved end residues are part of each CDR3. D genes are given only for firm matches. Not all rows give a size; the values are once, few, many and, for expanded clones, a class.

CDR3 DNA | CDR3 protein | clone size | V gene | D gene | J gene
TGCGCCAGCAGCTTGGCCATGGGTGCTAGCGGGGGTACAGATACGCAGTATTTT | CASSLAMGASGGTDTQYF | . | TRBV5-1 | TRBD2 | TRBJ2-3
TGTGCCAGCAGCTTACTAGGTTACGAGCAGTACTTC | CASSLLGYEQYF | few | TRBV7-9 | . | TRBJ2-7
TGCGCCAGCAGCTTGTTCCCGGGAAACAAGCAATACGAGCAGTACTTC | CASSLFPGNKQYEQYF | . | TRBV5-1 | . | TRBJ2-7
TGTGCCAGTAGACTGACGGATGAAGCTTTCTTT | CASRLTDEAFF | . | TRBV19 | . | TRBJ1-1
TGTGCCAGCAGCTTAGGAAAGATCACAGATACGCAGTATTTT | CASSLGKITDTQYF | . | TRBV11-3 | . | TRBJ2-3
TGTGCCAGTAGTATACCATTGAACTATGGCTACACCTTC | CASSIPLNYGYTF | . | TRBV19 | . | TRBJ1-2
TGCAGCGTTTTCGGGATGCCGGCATACGAGCAGTACTTC | CSVFGMPAYEQYF | few | TRBV29-1 | . | TRBJ2-7
TGCGCCAGCAGCTTGTGGAGCCGGGGCAATGAGCAGTTCTTC | CASSLWSRGNEQFF | . | TRBV5-1 | . | TRBJ2-1
TGTGCCACCAGCGTTAGACAGGTGGGTAACACTGAAGCTTTCTTT | CATSVRQVGNTEAFF | . | TRBV15 | . | TRBJ1-1
TGTGCCAGCTCACCATATAAGAGCGATCAGCCCCAGCATTTT | CASSPYKSDQPQHF | . | TRBV18 | . | TRBJ1-5
TGTGCCAGCAGCGATCGGACAGGGGGTAATGAAAAACTGTTTTTT | CASSDRTGGNEKLFF | . | TRBV5-6 | TRBD1 | TRBJ1-4
TGTGCCTGGAGCACAGCGGGACAGGGGGTCACCGGGGAGCTGTTTTTT | CAWSTAGQGVTGELFF | . | TRBV30 | TRBD1 | TRBJ2-2
TGTGCCAGCAGTTTCGTGTCGGGGAATTCACCCCTCCACTTT | CASSFVSGNSPLHF | . | TRBV28 | . | TRBJ1-6
TGTGCCGGATGGGGGGTCTATTCGAACACCGGGGAGCTGTTTTTT | CAGWGVYSNTGELFF | once | TRBV30 | . | TRBJ2-2
TGTGCCAGCAGCGGAGGGGCGGATGGCTACACCTTC | CASSGGADGYTF | . | TRBV5-6 | . | TRBJ1-2
TGCAGTGCCCCCGGGGATCAGCCCCAGCATTTT | CSAPGDQPQHF | . | TRBV20-1 | . | TRBJ1-5
TGTGCCAGCAGCTACCCGACAGGGGGCGGGGAGACCCAGTACTTC | CASSYPTGGGETQYF | . | TRBV5-4 | TRBD1 | TRBJ2-5
TGTGCCCTGGAATTCCCTACTAGCACAGATACGCAGTATTTT | CALEFPTSTDTQYF | . | TRBV30 | . | TRBJ2-3
TGTGCCAGCGGGGGGACAGGGGCCTACGAGCAGTACTTC | CASGGTGAYEQYF | . | TRBV7-2 | TRBD1 | TRBJ2-7
TGTGCCAGCAGCTTAACAGGTCCAGATTACAATGAGCAGTTCTTC | CASSLTGPDYNEQFF | . | TRBV7-9 | . | TRBJ2-1
TGCAGCGGTGCTCGGGGTATAGGTTATGGCTACACCTTC | CSGARGIGYGYTF | once | TRBV29-1 | . | TRBJ1-2
TGTGCCTGGGGGGAAGGACAGGGGTGGGCCAATGAGCAGTTCTTC | CAWGEGQGWANEQFF | . | TRBV30 | TRBD1 | TRBJ2-1
TGTGCCAGCAGCCCACAGGGGCGAAACACTGAAGCTTTCTTT | CASSPQGRNTEAFF | . | TRBV7-3 | TRBD1 | TRBJ1-1
TGTGCCAGCAACACGGATACGCAGTATTTT | CASNTDTQYF | . | TRBV6-1 | . | TRBJ2-3
TGTGCCAGCAGCTTACCGGGACAGCACTATGGCTACACCTTC | CASSLPGQHYGYTF | few | TRBV5-6 | TRBD1 | TRBJ1-2
TGCAGCGTTGAGATGGTGGTTGGAGAGACCCAGTACTTC | CSVEMVVGETQYF | . | TRBV29-1 | . | TRBJ2-5
TGTGCCAGCAGCGGGACTAAGGGCCCATACGAGCAGTACTTC | CASSGTKGPYEQYF | . | TRBV6-4 | TRBD2 | TRBJ2-7
TGTGCTAGTGGACCGTTCAGGGACACCGGGGAGCTGTTTTTT | CASGPFRDTGELFF | . | TRBV12-5 | . | TRBJ2-2
TGCGCCAGCAGCATAGGACAGGGCTTGGCAGATACGCAGTATTTT | CASSIGQGLADTQYF | . | TRBV5-1 | TRBD1 | TRBJ2-3
TGTGCCTGGTCGACCGGGACAGGGGGACGGACCTTC | CAWSTGTGGRTF | . | TRBV30 | TRBD1 | TRBJ1-2
TGTGCCAGCAGCTTAGCCGGGGATAGCAATCAGCCCCAGCATTTT | CASSLAGDSNQPQHF | . | TRBV7-9 | . | TRBJ1-5
TGTGCCAGCAGCCCCGGGATTCATCAGCCCCAGCATTTT | CASSPGIHQPQHF | . | TRBV5-6 | . | TRBJ1-5
TGTGCCTGGAGTAGCGACGGACTCGGGGGTGAGGGCAATCAGCCCCAGCATTTT | CAWSSDGLGGEGNQPQHF | . | TRBV30 | . | TRBJ1-5